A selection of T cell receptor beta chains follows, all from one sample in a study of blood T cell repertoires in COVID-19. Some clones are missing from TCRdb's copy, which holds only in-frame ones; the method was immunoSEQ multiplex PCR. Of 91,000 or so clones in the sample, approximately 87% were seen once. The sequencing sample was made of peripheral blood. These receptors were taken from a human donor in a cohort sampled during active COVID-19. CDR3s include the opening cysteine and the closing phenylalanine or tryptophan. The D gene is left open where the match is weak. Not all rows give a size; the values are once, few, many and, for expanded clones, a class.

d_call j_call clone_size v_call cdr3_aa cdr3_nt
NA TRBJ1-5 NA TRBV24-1 CATSGKQGNDQPQHF TGTGCCACCAGTGGGAAGCAGGGAAACGATCAGCCCCAGCATTTT
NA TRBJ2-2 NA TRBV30 CAWSVRRSGTGELFF TGTGCCTGGAGTGTACGGAGGTCGGGGACCGGGGAGCTGTTTTTT
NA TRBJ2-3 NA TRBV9 CASSGNLGRDTQYF TGTGCCAGCAGCGGGAATTTGGGGCGAGATACGCAGTATTTT
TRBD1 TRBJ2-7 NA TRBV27 CASSGGTGATYEQYF TGTGCCAGCAGTGGTGGGACAGGGGCCACCTACGAGCAGTACTTC
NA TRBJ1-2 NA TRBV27 CASSGTGFLLPNYGYTF TGTGCCAGCAGTGGTACAGGATTCCTCCTTCCTAACTATGGCTACACCTTC
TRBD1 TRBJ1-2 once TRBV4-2 CASRGTGSGGYTF TGTGCCAGCAGGGGGACAGGGAGTGGCGGCTACACCTTC
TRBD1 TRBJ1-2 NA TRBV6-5 CASSWNEQGFYGYTF TGTGCCAGCAGTTGGAACGAACAGGGGTTCTATGGCTACACCTTC
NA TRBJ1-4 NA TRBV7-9 CASSAGAGGEKLFF TGTGCCAGCAGCGCGGGCGCTGGCGGGGAAAAACTGTTTTTT
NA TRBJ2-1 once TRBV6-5 CASSYSGGHNEQFF TGTGCCAGCAGTTACTCGGGTGGGCACAATGAGCAGTTCTTC
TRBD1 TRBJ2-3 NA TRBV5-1 CASSATGGRGDTQYF TGCGCCAGCAGCGCGACAGGGGGACGAGGAGATACGCAGTATTTT
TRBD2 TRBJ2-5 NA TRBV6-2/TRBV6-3 CASSKLAGDSYQETQYF TGTGCCAGCAGTAAGCTAGCGGGGGATTCTTACCAAGAGACCCAGTACTTC
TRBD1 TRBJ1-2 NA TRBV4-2 CASSQERQGPYGYTF TGTGCCAGCAGCCAAGAAAGACAGGGGCCCTATGGCTACACCTTC
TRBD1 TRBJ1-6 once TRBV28 CASSLTGSSYNSPLHF TGTGCCAGCAGTTTGACAGGGAGCTCCTATAATTCACCCCTCCACTTT
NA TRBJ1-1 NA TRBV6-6 CASSYEESGTEAFF TGTGCCAGCAGTTACGAAGAGTCGGGCACTGAAGCTTTCTTT
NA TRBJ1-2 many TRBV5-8 CASTRWVDYGYTF TGTGCCAGCACGCGGTGGGTGGACTATGGCTACACCTTC
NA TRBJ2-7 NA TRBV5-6 CASSLGQGFYEQYF TGTGCCAGCAGCTTGGGCCAGGGGTTCTACGAGCAGTACTTC
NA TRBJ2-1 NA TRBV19 CASSIQGIGYNEQFF TGTGCCAGTAGTATTCAGGGGATAGGATACAATGAGCAGTTCTTC
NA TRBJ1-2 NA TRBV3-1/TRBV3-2 CASSQVLGWGDYGYTF TGTGCCAGCAGCCAAGTCCTAGGCTGGGGGGACTATGGCTACACCTTC
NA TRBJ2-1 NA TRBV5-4 CASSLSSSYNEQFF TGTGCCAGCAGCTTGTCTAGCTCCTACAATGAGCAGTTCTTC
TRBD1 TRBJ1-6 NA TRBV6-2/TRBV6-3 CASSYLTGYNSPLHF TGTGCCAGCAGTTACCTGACAGGGTATAATTCACCCCTCCACTTT
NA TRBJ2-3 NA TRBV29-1 CSVDSADTQYF TGCAGCGTTGACAGCGCAGATACGCAGTATTTT
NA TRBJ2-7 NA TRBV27 CASSWRDSYEQYF TGTGCCAGCAGTTGGCGGGATTCCTACGAGCAGTACTTC